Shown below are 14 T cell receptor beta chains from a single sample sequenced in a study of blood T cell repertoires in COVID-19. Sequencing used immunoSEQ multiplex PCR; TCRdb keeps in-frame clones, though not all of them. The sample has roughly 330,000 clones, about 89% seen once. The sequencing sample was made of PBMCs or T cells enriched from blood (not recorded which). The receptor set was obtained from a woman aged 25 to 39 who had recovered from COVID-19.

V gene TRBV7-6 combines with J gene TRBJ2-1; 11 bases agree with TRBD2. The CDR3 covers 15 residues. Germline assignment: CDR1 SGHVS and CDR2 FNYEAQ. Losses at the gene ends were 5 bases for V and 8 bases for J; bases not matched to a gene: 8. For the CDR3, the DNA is TGTGCCAGCAGCCCCCCGGGACTAGCGGCGGATGAGCAGTTCTTC. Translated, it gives CASSPPGLAADEQFF.

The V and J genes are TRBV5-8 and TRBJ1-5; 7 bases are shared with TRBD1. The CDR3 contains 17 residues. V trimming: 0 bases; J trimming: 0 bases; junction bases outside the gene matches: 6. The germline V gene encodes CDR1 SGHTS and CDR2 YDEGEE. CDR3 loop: CASSLGGQRYSNQPQHF. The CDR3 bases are TGTGCCAGCAGCTTGGGGGGACAGAGATATAGCAATCAGCCCCAGCATTTT. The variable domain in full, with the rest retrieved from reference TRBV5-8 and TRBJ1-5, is EAGVTQSPTHLIKTRGQQATLRCSPISGHTSVYWYQQALGLGLQFLLWYDEGEERNRGNFPPRFSGRQFPNYSSELNVNALELEDSALYLCASSLGGQRYSNQPQHFGDGTRLSIL.

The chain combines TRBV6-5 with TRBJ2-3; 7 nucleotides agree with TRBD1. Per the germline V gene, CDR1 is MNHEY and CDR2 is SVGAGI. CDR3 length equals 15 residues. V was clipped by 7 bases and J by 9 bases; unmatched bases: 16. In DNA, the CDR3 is TGTGCCAGCATTACGAGAGACAGGGCCCTAGGGACGCAGTATTTT. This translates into CASITRDRALGTQYF.

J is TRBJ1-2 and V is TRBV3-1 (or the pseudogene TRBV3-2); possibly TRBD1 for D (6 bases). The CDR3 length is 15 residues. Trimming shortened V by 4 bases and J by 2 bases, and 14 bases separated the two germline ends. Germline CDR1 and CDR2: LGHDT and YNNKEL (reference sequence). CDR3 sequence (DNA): TGTGCCAGCAGCCCCTATCGACAGGAGAACTATGGCTACACCTTC. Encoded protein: CASSPYRQENYGYTF.

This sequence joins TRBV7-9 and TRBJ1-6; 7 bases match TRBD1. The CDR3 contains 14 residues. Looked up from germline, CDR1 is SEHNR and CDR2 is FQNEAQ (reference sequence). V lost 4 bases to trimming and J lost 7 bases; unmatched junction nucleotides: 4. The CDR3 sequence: CASSSGGRNSPLHF. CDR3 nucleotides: TGTGCCAGCAGCTCAGGGGGTCGGAATTCACCCCTCCACTTT. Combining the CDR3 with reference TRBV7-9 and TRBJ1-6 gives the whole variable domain DTGVSQNPRHKITKRGQNVTFRCDPISEHNRLYWYRQTLGQGPEFLTYFQNEAQLEKSRLLSDRFSAERPKGSFSTLEIQRTEQGDSAMYLCASSSGGRNSPLHFGNGTRLTVT.

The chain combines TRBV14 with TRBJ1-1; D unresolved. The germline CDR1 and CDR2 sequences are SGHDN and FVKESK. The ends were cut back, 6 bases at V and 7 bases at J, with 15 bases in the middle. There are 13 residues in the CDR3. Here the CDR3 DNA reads TGTGCCAGCAGTTTCAGTCTCGGCGGTGAAGCTTTCTTT. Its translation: CASSFSLGGEAFF.

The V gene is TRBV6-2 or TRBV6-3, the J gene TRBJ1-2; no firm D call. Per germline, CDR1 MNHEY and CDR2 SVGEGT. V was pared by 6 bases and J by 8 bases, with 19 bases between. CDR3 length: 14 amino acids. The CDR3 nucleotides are TGTGCCAGCAGCGGAGGGCCGCTATCGGGAGGCTACACCTTC. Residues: CASSGGPLSGGYTF.

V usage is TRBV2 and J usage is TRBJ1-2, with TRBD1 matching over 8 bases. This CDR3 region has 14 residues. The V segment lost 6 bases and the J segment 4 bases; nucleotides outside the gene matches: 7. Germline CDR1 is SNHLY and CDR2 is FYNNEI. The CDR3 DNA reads TGTGCCAGCAGCGCCGGGACAGGCCCCTATGGCTACACCTTC. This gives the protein CASSAGTGPYGYTF.

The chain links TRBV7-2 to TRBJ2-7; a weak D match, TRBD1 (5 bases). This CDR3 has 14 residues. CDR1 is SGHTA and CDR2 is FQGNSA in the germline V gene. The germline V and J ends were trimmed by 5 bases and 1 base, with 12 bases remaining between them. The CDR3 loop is CASSVRQSSYEQYF. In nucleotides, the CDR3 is TGTGCCAGCAGCGTTCGACAGTCGTCCTACGAGCAGTACTTC.

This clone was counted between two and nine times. CDR3: CASSLLAGAEDTQYF. CDR3 sequence (DNA): TGTGCCAGCAGCCTATTAGCGGGGGCGGAAGATACGCAGTATTTT. The chain carries TRBV3-1 (or the pseudogene TRBV3-2) and TRBJ2-3; 9 nucleotides match TRBD2. Trimming at V came to 4 bases and at J to 5 bases, leaving 7 bases not matched to a gene. The CDR3 has 15 residues. Germline V CDR1 and CDR2: LGHDT, YNNKEL (reference sequence).

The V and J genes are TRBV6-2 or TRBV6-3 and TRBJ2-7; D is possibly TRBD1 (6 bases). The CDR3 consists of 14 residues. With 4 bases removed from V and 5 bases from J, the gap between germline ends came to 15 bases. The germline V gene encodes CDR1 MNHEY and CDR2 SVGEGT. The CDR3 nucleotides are TGTGCCAGCAGTTCTAATTTCAGGGGTAACGAGCAGTACTTC. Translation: CASSSNFRGNEQYF.

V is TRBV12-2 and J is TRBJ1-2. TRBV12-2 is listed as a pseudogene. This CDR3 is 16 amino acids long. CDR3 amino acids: CASHHGRGMVVFGYTF. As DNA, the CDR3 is TGTGCAAGCCACCATGGAAGAGGAATGGTTGTGTTTGGCTACACCTTC.

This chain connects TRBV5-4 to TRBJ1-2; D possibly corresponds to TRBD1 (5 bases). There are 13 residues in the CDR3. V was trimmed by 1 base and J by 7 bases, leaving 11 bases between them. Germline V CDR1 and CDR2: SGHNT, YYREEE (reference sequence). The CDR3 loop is CASSLTQASGYTF. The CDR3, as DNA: TGTGCCAGCAGCTTGACACAGGCCTCTGGCTACACCTTC. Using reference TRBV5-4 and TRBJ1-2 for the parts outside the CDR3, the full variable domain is ETGVTQSPTHLIKTRGQQVTLRCSSQSGHNTVSWYQQALGQGPQFIFQYYREEENGRGNFPPRFSGLQFPNYSSELNVNALELDDSALYLCASSLTQASGYTFGSGTRLTVV.

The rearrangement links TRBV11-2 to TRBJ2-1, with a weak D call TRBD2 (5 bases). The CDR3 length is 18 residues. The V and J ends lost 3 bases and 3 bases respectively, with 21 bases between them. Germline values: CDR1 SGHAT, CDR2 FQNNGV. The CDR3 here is CASSLSPAPGVDYNEQFF. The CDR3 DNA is TGTGCCAGCAGCTTGTCCCCCGCCCCCGGGGTTGACTACAATGAGCAGTTCTTC.